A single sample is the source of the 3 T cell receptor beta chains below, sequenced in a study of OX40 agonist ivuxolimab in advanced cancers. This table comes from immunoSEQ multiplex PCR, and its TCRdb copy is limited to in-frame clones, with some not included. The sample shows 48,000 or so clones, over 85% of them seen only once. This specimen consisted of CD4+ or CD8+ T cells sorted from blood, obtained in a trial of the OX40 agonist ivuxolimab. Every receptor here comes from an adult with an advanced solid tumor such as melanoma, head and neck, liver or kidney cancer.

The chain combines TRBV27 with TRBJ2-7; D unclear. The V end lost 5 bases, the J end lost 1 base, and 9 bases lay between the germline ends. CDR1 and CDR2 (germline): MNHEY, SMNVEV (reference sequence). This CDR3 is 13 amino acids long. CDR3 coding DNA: TGTGCCAGCAGTCCCAGTGTTTCCTACGAGCAGTACTTC. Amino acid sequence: CASSPSVSYEQYF.

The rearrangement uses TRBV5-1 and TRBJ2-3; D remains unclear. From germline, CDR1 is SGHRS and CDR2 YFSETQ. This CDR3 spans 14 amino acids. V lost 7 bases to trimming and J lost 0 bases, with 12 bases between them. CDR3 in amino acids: CASFRLSSTDTQYF. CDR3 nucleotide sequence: TGCGCCAGCTTCCGGTTAAGTAGCACAGATACGCAGTATTTT. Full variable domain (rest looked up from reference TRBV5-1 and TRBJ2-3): KAGVTQTPRYLIKTRGQQVTLSCSPISGHRSVSWYQQTPGQGLQFLFEYFSETQRNKGNFPGRFSGRQFSNSRSEMNVSTLELGDSALYLCASFRLSSTDTQYFGPGTRLTVL.

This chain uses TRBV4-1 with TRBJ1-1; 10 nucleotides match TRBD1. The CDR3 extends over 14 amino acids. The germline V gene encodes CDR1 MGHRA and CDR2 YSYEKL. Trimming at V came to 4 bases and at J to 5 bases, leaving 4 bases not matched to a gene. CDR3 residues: CASSRGQGRTEAFF. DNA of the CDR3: TGCGCCAGCAGCCGGGGACAGGGGCGAACTGAAGCTTTCTTT.